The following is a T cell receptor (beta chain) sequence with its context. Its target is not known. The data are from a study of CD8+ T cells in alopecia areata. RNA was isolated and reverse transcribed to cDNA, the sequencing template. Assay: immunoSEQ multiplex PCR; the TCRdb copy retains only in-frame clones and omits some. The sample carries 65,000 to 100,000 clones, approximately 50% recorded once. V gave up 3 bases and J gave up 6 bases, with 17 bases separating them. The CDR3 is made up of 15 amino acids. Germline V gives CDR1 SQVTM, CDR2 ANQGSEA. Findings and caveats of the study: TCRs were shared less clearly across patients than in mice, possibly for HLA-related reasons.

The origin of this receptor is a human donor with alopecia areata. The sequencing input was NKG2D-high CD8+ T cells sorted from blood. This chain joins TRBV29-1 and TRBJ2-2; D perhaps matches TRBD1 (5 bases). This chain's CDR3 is CSVDSDSRIPGELFF. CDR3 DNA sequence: TGCAGCGTTGATAGTGACAGCCGTATTCCCGGGGAGCTGTTTTTT.